The entry below gives a single TCR beta chain sequence along with its context. Its antigen is unidentified. The junction had 13 bases not matched to a gene; V was cut back by 10 bases and J by 4 bases. Germline V gene lookup returns CDR1 MDHEN and CDR2 SYDVKM. This CDR3 comprises 16 residues. The sample originates from a study of OX40 agonist ivuxolimab in advanced cancers. The wider study: Earlier treatment with anti-PD-1, anti-PD-L1 or anti-CTLA-4 was permitted, and about 40% had received some.

Whole-study results and caveats: In a subset of nonresponders, normalized T-cell clonal expansion was also low. Both CD4+ and CD8+ T cell populations in blood had undergone clonal expansion by week 6 at 0.1 to 3.0 mg/kg.

Clones were read by immunoSEQ multiplex PCR, and TCRdb kept only the in-frame ones, dropping some. The table shows tens of thousands of clones, with about four fifths occurring only once. This clonotype originated in an adult with an advanced solid tumor such as melanoma, head and neck, liver or kidney cancer. This material consisted of CD4+ or CD8+ T cells sorted from blood, taken in a trial of the OX40 agonist ivuxolimab. The rearrangement links TRBV28 to TRBJ2-3, with 11 bases aligning to TRBD2. The DNA of the CDR3 is TGTGCCACCCTAACTCGGAATAGCGGGAGGGCAGATACGCAGTATTTT. It translates to CATLTRNSGRADTQYF.